A single sample is the source of the 14 T cell receptor beta chains below, sequenced in a study of cytomegalovirus exposure and HLA in healthy donors. Use of 60 Vbeta and 13 Jbeta primers characterized the PCR. Assay: immunoSEQ multiplex PCR; the TCRdb copy retains only in-frame clones and omits some. The sample records 78,000 or so clones, around 60% being singletons. What was sequenced was PBMCs. Source of these receptors: a male donor in good health and CMV-seropositive.

This sequence joins TRBV5-1 and TRBJ1-1; 9 bases align to TRBD1. The J segment lost 1 base and the V segment lost 0 bases, leaving 4 bases of the junction unmatched. This CDR3 comprises 16 residues. Per germline, CDR1 SGHRS and CDR2 YFSETQ. This CDR3 is CASSLALTGGNTEAFF. For the CDR3, the DNA is TGCGCCAGCAGCTTGGCCTTGACAGGGGGGAACACTGAAGCTTTCTTT.

This clone was seen only a few times. The chain employs TRBV6-5 and TRBJ1-6, with 7 nucleotides matching TRBD1. Germline CDR1 reads MNHEY; CDR2 reads SVGAGI. The CDR3 totals 15 residues. With 4 bases clipped from V and 7 bases from J, the junction kept 7 bases outside the gene matches. CDR3 bases: TGTGCCAGCAGTTCCTGGGACAGCCTAAATTCACCCCTCCACTTT. Its protein product is CASSSWDSLNSPLHF.

In its sample, this clone was seen a few times. The V and J genes are TRBV4-1 and TRBJ2-3; D may be TRBD2 (7 bases). CDR3 length: 16 amino acids. Trimming shortened V by 0 bases and J by 2 bases, and 12 bases separated the two germline ends. Germline CDR1 MGHRA, CDR2 YSYEKL. CDR3 region: CASSQDPGGLTDTQYF. In nucleotides, the CDR3 is TGCGCCAGCAGCCAAGATCCGGGGGGCCTCACAGATACGCAGTATTTT.

V and J are TRBV5-1 and TRBJ2-5; possible D gene TRBD1, 6 bases. This CDR3 contains 14 residues. Trimming removed 0 bases from V and 5 bases from J, with 11 bases in between. The V gene's germline CDR1 is SGHRS and CDR2 YFSETQ. CDR3 in DNA: TGCGCCAGCAGCTTGGCAGGCCAGGGGGAGACCCAGTACTTC. It codes for CASSLAGQGETQYF.

DNA for the CDR3: TGTGCCAGCAGTCCCCCAGGGGGGGATACGCAGTATTTT. Encoded protein: CASSPPGGDTQYF. This sequence joins TRBV27 and TRBJ2-3, with D possibly matching TRBD1 (7 bases). From germline, CDR1 is MNHEY and CDR2 SMNVEV (reference sequence). V lost 5 bases to trimming and J lost 6 bases, with 12 bases between them. The CDR3 runs to 13 residues.

The genes are TRBV7-2 and TRBJ1-4; possibly TRBD1 for D (5 bases). The V gene lost 5 bases and the J gene lost 7 bases, with 14 bases spanning the gap. The V gene's germline CDR1 is SGHTA and CDR2 FQGNSA. The CDR3 contains 14 residues. CDR3 amino acids: CASSRGSVGEKLFF. CDR3 sequence (DNA): TGTGCCAGCAGCCGGGGGTCGGTGGGTGAAAAACTGTTTTTT.

This clone was detected a few times. This rearrangement joins TRBV6-6 to TRBJ1-2, with D possibly being TRBD1 (5 bases). This CDR3 has 13 amino acids. The germline V gene encodes CDR1 MNHNY and CDR2 SVGAGI (reference sequence). The germline V and J ends were trimmed by 6 bases and 6 bases, with 14 bases remaining between them. CDR3 sequence reads: CASSLQGGDGYTF. In DNA form, the CDR3 reads TGTGCCAGCAGCCTCCAGGGAGGGGATGGCTACACCTTC.

The rearrangement links TRBV5-4 to TRBJ1-2, with D tentatively TRBD1 (5 bases). The CDR3 has 14 residues. Looked up from germline, CDR1 is SGHNT and CDR2 is YYREEE (reference sequence). V lost 0 bases and J lost 0, with 6 bases in between. The CDR3 protein is CASSLVTANYGYTF. The CDR3, as DNA: TGTGCCAGCAGCTTGGTGACAGCTAACTATGGCTACACCTTC.

This clone was counted only a few times. This chain joins TRBV10-3 and TRBJ2-7, with a tentative D call TRBD2 (5 bases). With 6 bases removed from V and 5 bases from J, the gap between germline ends came to 26 bases. The CDR3 is made up of 17 amino acids. Germline V gene sequence: CDR1 ENHRY, CDR2 SYGVKD. As DNA, the CDR3 is TGTGCCATCAGACCGGAGTGGGGAGACCCGAGAAGGGACGAGCAGTACTTC. This encodes CAIRPEWGDPRRDEQYF.

The chain links TRBV30 to TRBJ2-7; a weak D match, TRBD2 (5 bases). Per germline, CDR1 GTSNPN and CDR2 SVGIG (reference sequence). V was cut by 1 base and J by 6 bases, with 7 bases left in between. This CDR3 is built from 11 residues. CDR3 residues: CAWSGRGEQYF. The CDR3, as DNA: TGTGCCTGGAGTGGACGGGGCGAGCAGTACTTC.

V gene TRBV2 combines with J gene TRBJ2-7; 12 bases are shared with TRBD1. The CDR3 has 15 residues. Trimming cost V 4 bases and J 7 bases; bases outside gene matches: 8. CDR1 and CDR2 from the germline V gene are SNHLY and FYNNEI. CDR3 sequence (DNA): TGTGCCAGCAGTGCGGAGGGACAGGGGGCTGGTGAGCAGTACTTC. Protein: CASSAEGQGAGEQYF.

This rearrangement joins TRBV2 to TRBJ1-2; D call uncertain. CDR3 size: 14 residues. V was trimmed by 1 base and J by 4 bases, leaving 10 bases between them. Germline values: CDR1 SNHLY, CDR2 FYNNEI. This chain's CDR3 is CASSEVVGSYGYTF. In DNA form, the CDR3 reads TGTGCCAGCAGTGAAGTGGTGGGGAGCTATGGCTACACCTTC.

This clone has more than one count but fewer than ten. The V and J genes are TRBV29-1 and TRBJ2-1; D is uncertain. CDR3 size: 11 residues. Trimming removed 8 bases from V and 1 base from J, with 6 bases in between. Germline V gene sequence: CDR1 SQVTM, CDR2 ANQGSEA. The CDR3 sequence: CSSQSYNEQFF. The CDR3 DNA reads as TGCAGCTCACAGTCCTACAATGAGCAGTTCTTC.

This clone turned up a few times. This chain connects TRBV30 to TRBJ1-1; weak D call: TRBD1 (5 bases). With 4 bases removed from V and 2 bases from J, the gap between germline ends came to 17 bases. This CDR3 is built from 15 residues. Germline CDR1 reads GTSNPN; CDR2 reads SVGIG (reference sequence). CDR3 in amino acids: CAWNRGDRGNTEAFF. CDR3 sequence (DNA): TGTGCCTGGAATCGGGGGGATAGGGGAAACACTGAAGCTTTCTTT.